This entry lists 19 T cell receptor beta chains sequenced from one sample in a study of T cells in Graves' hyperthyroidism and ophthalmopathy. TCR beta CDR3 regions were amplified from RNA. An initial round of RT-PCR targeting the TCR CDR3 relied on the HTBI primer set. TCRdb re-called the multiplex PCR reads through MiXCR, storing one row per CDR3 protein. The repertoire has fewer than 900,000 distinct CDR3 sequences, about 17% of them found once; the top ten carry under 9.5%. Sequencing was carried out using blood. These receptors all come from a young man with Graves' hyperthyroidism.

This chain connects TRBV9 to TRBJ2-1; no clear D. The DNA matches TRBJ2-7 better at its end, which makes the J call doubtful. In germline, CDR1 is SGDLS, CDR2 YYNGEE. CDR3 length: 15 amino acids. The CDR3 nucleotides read TGTGCCAGCAGCGCCAGACACGGTTCCTACAATGAGCAGTACTTC. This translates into CASSARHGSYNEQYF.

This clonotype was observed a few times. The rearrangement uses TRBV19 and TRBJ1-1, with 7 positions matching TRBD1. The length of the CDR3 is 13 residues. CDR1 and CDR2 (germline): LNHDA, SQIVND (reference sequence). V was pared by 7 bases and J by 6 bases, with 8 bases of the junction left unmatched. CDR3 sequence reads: CASTMTGTAEAFF. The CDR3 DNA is TGTGCCAGTACCATGACAGGGACGGCTGAAGCTTTCTTT.

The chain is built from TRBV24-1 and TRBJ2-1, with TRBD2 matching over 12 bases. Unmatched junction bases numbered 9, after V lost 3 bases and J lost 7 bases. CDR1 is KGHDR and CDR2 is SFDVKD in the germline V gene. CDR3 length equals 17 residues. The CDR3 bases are TGTGCCACCAGTGATCCGACCTCTAGCGGGAGGGATAATGAGCAGTTCTTC. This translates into CATSDPTSSGRDNEQFF.

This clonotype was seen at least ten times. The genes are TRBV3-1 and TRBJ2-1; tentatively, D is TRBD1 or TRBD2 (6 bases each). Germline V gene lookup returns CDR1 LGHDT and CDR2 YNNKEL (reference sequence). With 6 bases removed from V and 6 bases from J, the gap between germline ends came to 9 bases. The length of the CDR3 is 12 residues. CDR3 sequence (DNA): TGTGCCAGCAGAGGAGGGGGCAATGAGCAGTTCTTC. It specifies CASRGGGNEQFF.

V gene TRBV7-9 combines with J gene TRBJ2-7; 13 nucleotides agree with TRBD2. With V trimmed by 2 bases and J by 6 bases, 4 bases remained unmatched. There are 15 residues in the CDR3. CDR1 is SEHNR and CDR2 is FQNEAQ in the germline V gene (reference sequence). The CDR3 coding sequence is TGTGCCAGCAGCTTAACTAGCGGGGGGGGCGGCGAGCAGTACTTC. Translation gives CASSLTSGGGGEQYF.

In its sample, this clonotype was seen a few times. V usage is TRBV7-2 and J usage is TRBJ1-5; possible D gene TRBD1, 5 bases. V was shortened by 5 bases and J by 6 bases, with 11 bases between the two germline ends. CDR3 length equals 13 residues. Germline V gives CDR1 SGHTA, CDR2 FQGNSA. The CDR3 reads CASSPDKGQPQHF. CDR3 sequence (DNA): TGTGCCAGCAGCCCGGACAAGGGTCAGCCCCAGCATTTT.

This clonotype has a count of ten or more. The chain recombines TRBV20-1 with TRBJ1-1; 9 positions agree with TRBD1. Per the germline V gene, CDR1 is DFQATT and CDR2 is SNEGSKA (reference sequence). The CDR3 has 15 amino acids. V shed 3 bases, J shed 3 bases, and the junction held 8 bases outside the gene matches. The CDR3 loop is CSASAGTGTYTEAFF. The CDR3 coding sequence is TGCAGTGCTAGTGCTGGGACAGGGACTTACACTGAAGCTTTCTTT.

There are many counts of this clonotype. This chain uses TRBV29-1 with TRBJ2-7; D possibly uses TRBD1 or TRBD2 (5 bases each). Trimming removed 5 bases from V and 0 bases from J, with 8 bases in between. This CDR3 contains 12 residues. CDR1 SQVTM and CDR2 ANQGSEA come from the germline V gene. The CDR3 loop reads CSVSRGSYEQYF. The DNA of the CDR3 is TGCAGCGTTTCGAGGGGCTCCTACGAGCAGTACTTC.

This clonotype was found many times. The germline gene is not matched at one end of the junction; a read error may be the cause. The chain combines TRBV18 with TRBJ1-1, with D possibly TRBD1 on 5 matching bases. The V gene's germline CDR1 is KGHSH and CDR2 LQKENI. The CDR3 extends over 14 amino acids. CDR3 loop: CASSTPRGPTEAFF. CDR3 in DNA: TGTGCCAGCTCAACACCCCGGGGACCAACTGAAGCTTTCTTT.

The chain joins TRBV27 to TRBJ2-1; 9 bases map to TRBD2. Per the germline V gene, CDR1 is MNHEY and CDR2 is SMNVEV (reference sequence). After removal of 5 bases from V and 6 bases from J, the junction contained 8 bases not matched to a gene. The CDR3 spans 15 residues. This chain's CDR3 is CASSTGTSYSNEQFF. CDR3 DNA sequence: TGTGCCAGCAGTACCGGGACTAGCTATAGCAATGAGCAGTTCTTC.

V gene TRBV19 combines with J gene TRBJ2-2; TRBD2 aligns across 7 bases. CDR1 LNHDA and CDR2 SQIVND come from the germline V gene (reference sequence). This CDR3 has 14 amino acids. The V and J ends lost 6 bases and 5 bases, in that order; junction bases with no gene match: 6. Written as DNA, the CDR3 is TGTGCCAGTAGCCGACAAGCGGGGACCGGGGAGCTGTTTTTT. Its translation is CASSRQAGTGELFF.

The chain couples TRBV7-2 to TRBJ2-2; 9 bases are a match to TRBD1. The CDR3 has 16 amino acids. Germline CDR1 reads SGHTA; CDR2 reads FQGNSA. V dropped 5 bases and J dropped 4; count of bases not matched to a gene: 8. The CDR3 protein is CASSPYRGRTTGELFF. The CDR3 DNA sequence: TGTGCCAGCAGCCCTTACAGGGGGCGAACCACCGGGGAGCTGTTTTTT.

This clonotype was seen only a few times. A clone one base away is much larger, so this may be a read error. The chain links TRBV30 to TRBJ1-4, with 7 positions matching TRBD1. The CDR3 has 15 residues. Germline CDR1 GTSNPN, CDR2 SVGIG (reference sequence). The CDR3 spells CTWSAGDSMREKLFF. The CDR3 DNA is TGTACCTGGAGTGCCGGGGACAGTATGAGGGAAAAACTGTTTTTT.

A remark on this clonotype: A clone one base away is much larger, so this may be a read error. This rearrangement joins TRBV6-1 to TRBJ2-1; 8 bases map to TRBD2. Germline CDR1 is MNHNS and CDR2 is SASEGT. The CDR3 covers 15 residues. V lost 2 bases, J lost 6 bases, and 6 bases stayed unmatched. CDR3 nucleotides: TGTGCCAGCAGTGAACGTAGCGGGGAACCCAATGAGCAGTTCTTC. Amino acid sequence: CASSERSGEPNEQFF.

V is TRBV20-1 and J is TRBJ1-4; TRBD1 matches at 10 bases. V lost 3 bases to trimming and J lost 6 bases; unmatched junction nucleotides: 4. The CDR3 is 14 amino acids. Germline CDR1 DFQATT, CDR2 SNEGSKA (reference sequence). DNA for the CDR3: TGCAGTGCTAGGAGACAGGGGGCGGATGAAAAACTGTTTTTT. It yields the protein CSARRQGADEKLFF.

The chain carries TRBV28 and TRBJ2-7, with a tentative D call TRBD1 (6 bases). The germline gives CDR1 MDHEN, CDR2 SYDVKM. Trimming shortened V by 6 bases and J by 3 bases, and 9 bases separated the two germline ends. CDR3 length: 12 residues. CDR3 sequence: CASSGTHYEQYF. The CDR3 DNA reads TGTGCCAGCAGCGGGACACACTACGAGCAGTACTTC.

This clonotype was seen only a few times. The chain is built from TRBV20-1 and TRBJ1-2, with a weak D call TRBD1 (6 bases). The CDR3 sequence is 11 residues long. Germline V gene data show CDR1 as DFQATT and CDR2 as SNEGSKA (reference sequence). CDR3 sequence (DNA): TGCATCGTCTGGGGGGCGGGGGGCTACACCTTC. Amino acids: CIVWGAGGYTF.

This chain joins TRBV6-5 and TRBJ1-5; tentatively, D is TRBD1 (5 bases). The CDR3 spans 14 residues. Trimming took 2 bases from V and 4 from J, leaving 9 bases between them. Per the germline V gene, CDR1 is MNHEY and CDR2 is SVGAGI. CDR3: CASSYGPGNQPQHF. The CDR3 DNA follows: TGTGCCAGCAGTTACGGGCCAGGGAATCAGCCCCAGCATTTT.

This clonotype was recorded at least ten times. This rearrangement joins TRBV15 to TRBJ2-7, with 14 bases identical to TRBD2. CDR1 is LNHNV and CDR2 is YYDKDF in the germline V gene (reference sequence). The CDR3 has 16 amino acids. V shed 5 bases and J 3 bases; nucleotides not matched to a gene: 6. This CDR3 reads CATSSGLAGGLYEQYF. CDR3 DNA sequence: TGTGCCACCAGCTCTGGACTAGCGGGAGGTCTCTACGAGCAGTACTTC.